Presented here are 22 T cell receptor beta chains from one specimen sequenced in a study of identical twins. MiXCR was run by TCRdb on the 5' RACE reads, yielding one entry per CDR3 protein. The data show 200,000 to 250,000 distinct CDR3 sequences, with around 6.8% seen just once and about 1.9% held by the top ten. This sample also belongs to another study, concerning yellow fever vaccine responses in identical twins.

The sequencing input was memory (CD45RO+) T cells sorted from blood. Every receptor here comes from a woman between 18 and 30 years old in good health.

This chain joins TRBV5-1 and TRBJ2-5; D possibly corresponds to TRBD2 (6 bases). The CDR3 runs 16 residues. The V gene's germline CDR1 is SGHRS and CDR2 YFSETQ. Trimming pared 4 bases from V and 5 bases from J, leaving 21 bases between. The CDR3 bases are TGCGCCAGCAGCCCCACTTGGGCAGGGACTGGTGAGACCCAGTACTTC. This gives the protein CASSPTWAGTGETQYF.

J is TRBJ2-3 and V is TRBV20-1, with 9 bases fitting TRBD2. Trimming cost V 0 bases and J 6 bases; bases outside gene matches: 7. The CDR3 covers 15 residues. In germline, CDR1 is DFQATT, CDR2 SNEGSKA (reference sequence). The CDR3: CSARDSSGGLDTQYF. CDR3 DNA: TGCAGTGCTAGAGACTCAAGCGGGGGGCTGGATACGCAGTATTTT.

There are many counts of this clonotype. The gene calls are TRBV18 and TRBJ2-7; D remains ambiguous. Germline assignment: CDR1 KGHSH and CDR2 LQKENI. V dropped 5 bases and J dropped 2 bases, with 10 bases sitting between them. CDR3 length equals 13 residues. DNA for the CDR3: TGTGCCAGCTCAACGACAACCACCTACGAGCAGTACTTC. Residues: CASSTTTTYEQYF.

The rearrangement joins TRBV6-1 to TRBJ2-5, with 9 nucleotides matching TRBD1. This CDR3 region has 15 residues. The V segment lost 3 bases and the J segment 4 bases; nucleotides outside the gene matches: 6. Germline V gene sequence: CDR1 MNHNS, CDR2 SASEGT. The CDR3 loop reads CASSDSMTGGETQYF. Written as DNA, the CDR3 is TGTGCCAGCAGTGATTCTATGACAGGGGGAGAGACCCAGTACTTC.

The sample holds a few counts of this clonotype. J is TRBJ2-1 and V is TRBV29-1; D uncertain. Trimming removed 5 bases at V and 15 bases at J, with 17 bases between. The CDR3 extends over 11 amino acids. CDR1 is SQVTM and CDR2 is ANQGSEA in the germline V gene. The CDR3 coding sequence is TGCAGCGTTCGGTTAAGGGATTGGGGGTTCTTC. Amino acid sequence: CSVRLRDWGFF.

The chain employs TRBV21-1 and TRBJ2-2; the D segment call TRBD2 is taken from the table without a DNA check. TRBV21-1 is a pseudogene. This CDR3 has 19 amino acids. CDR3 loop: CASSKGGTSGSIPTGELFF. CDR3 nucleotide sequence: TGTGCCAGCAGCAAAGGTGGGACTAGCGGGAGTATCCCCACCGGGGAGCTGTTTTTT.

The table lists this clonotype with a few counts. This chain joins TRBV2 and TRBJ2-7; 9 bases are shared with TRBD1. The V and J ends lost 8 bases and 1 base, in that order; junction bases with no gene match: 3. The CDR3 sequence is 13 residues long. Germline loops: CDR1 SNHLY, CDR2 FYNNEI. In DNA form, the CDR3 reads TGTGCCAGCTCCGGGACAGGGTCCTACGAGCAGTACTTC. Protein: CASSGTGSYEQYF.

The rearrangement joins TRBV20-1 to TRBJ2-3; weak D call: TRBD1 (5 bases). The germline V gene has CDR1 DFQATT and CDR2 SNEGSKA (reference sequence). Trimming pared 6 bases from V and 2 bases from J, leaving 9 bases between. This CDR3 region has 12 residues. CDR3 nucleotides: TGCAGTGCCCCGGACAACACAGATACGCAGTATTTT. The encoded protein is CSAPDNTDTQYF.

This clonotype was recorded at least ten times. The chain is built from TRBV2 and TRBJ1-5, with D tentatively TRBD1 (5 bases). Trimming stripped 7 bases from V and 6 bases from J, with 10 bases between. Per germline, CDR1 SNHLY and CDR2 FYNNEI. This CDR3 region has 12 residues. This CDR3 reads CASKGEGQPQHF. The CDR3 DNA reads TGTGCCAGCAAAGGGGAAGGTCAGCCCCAGCATTTT.

The chain links TRBV14 to TRBJ1-1, with D possibly being TRBD1 (6 bases). V lost 1 base to trimming and J lost 0 bases, with 12 bases between them. There are 16 residues in the CDR3. Germline V gene lookup returns CDR1 SGHDN and CDR2 FVKESK. CDR3 bases: TGTGCCAGCAGCCAAGGTCAGGGGACCATGAACACTGAAGCTTTCTTT. Amino acids: CASSQGQGTMNTEAFF.

The chain employs TRBV9 and TRBJ1-6, with 7 positions matching TRBD1. In germline, CDR1 is SGDLS, CDR2 YYNGEE. V lost 3 bases, J lost 8 bases, and 8 bases stayed unmatched. This CDR3 contains 15 residues. CDR3 coding DNA: TGTGCCAGCAGCGAAACGACAGGGACCCATTCACCCCTCCACTTT. Its protein is CASSETTGTHSPLHF.

This clonotype was counted many times. The rearrangement links TRBV2 to TRBJ2-3; 7 nucleotides line up with TRBD1. The CDR3 spans 14 residues. V lost 0 bases, J lost 4 bases, and 1 base stayed unmatched. Per germline, CDR1 SNHLY and CDR2 FYNNEI. The CDR3 spells CASSEATGPDTQYF. The DNA for the CDR3 is TGTGCCAGCAGTGAAGCGACAGGGCCAGATACGCAGTATTTT.

J is TRBJ2-7 and V is TRBV4-3; weak D call: TRBD2 (6 bases). Trimming pared 0 bases from V and 0 bases from J, leaving 12 bases between. Germline CDR1 reads LGHNA; CDR2 reads YSLEER. The CDR3 length is 16 residues. In nucleotides, the CDR3 is TGCGCCAGCAGCCAAGATATAGGACTAACCTCCTACGAGCAGTACTTC. Amino acid sequence: CASSQDIGLTSYEQYF.

This clonotype was observed many times. The chain links TRBV11-1 to TRBJ2-7; D possibly matches TRBD1 or TRBD2 (5 bases each). CDR1 and CDR2 (germline): SGHAT, FQDESV (reference sequence). The CDR3 extends over 13 amino acids. V was shortened by 4 bases and J by 3 bases, with 10 bases between the two germline ends. The CDR3 sequence: CASSYGTVYEQYF. The CDR3 coding sequence is TGTGCCAGCAGCTACGGGACCGTCTACGAGCAGTACTTC.

This clonotype was seen a few times. The V and J genes are TRBV5-1 and TRBJ1-5; 8 nucleotides line up with TRBD1. The CDR3 totals 19 residues. The germline V gene encodes CDR1 SGHRS and CDR2 YFSETQ. V shed 4 bases and J 1 base; nucleotides not matched to a gene: 16. The DNA of the CDR3 is TGCGCCAGCAGCACCGGTGACAGGGGTCCCTCAGGGAGCAATCAGCCCCAGCATTTT. This sequence encodes CASSTGDRGPSGSNQPQHF.

This clonotype was counted at least ten times. V usage is TRBV6-5 and J usage is TRBJ2-7; D perhaps matches TRBD2 (5 bases). The CDR3 contains 15 residues. Germline V gives CDR1 MNHEY, CDR2 SVGAGI. Trimming took 0 bases from V and 2 from J, leaving 11 bases between them. The CDR3 protein is CASSYSYGETYEQYF. The DNA for the CDR3 is TGTGCCAGCAGTTACTCATATGGGGAGACCTACGAGCAGTACTTC.

This clonotype was counted between two and nine times. The rearrangement uses TRBV28 and TRBJ1-6, with 11 bases fitting TRBD1. This CDR3 has 16 residues. The trim removed 6 bases at V and 6 bases at J, leaving 7 bases unmatched. The germline V gene encodes CDR1 MDHEN and CDR2 SYDVKM. The CDR3 sequence is CASRTQDRGLNSPLHF. DNA of the CDR3: TGTGCCAGCAGGACACAGGACAGGGGGCTTAATTCACCCCTCCACTTT.

This clonotype was counted only a few times. The rearrangement uses TRBV11-2 and TRBJ1-2; 7 bases are a match to TRBD1. Germline V gene data show CDR1 as SGHAT and CDR2 as FQNNGV. This CDR3 contains 14 residues. The V segment lost 4 bases and the J segment 3 bases; nucleotides outside the gene matches: 5. CDR3 DNA: TGTGCCAGCAGCTCCCGACAGGGCCACTATGGCTACACCTTC. The encoded protein is CASSSRQGHYGYTF.

This clonotype was counted many times. The rearrangement uses TRBV9 and TRBJ2-2; tentatively, D is TRBD2 (5 bases). Germline loops: CDR1 SGDLS, CDR2 YYNGEE. CDR3 length: 12 residues. Trimming cost V 3 bases and J 7 bases, with 7 bases left between them. The CDR3 is CASSAGFGELFF. For the CDR3, the DNA is TGTGCCAGCAGCGCGGGATTCGGGGAGCTGTTTTTT.

The gene calls are TRBV10-3 and TRBJ2-3, with 9 bases lining up with TRBD1. With V trimmed by 8 bases and J by 5 bases, 8 bases remained unmatched. CDR3 length: 14 residues. Germline lookup yields CDR1 ENHRY and CDR2 SYGVKD. The CDR3 nucleotides are TGTGCCATCTGGGACAGGGACGGTGGAGATACGCAGTATTTT. Translated: CAIWDRDGGDTQYF.

This clonotype was seen repeatedly, ten times or more. The chain carries TRBV5-1 and TRBJ1-1; D is possibly TRBD1 (6 bases). The CDR3 is made up of 14 amino acids. CDR1 is SGHRS, CDR2 YFSETQ, per germline. Deletions cut 5 bases from V and 1 base from J, with 12 bases between. The DNA of the CDR3 is TGCGCCAGCAGTTCATCGGGACAGAACACTGAAGCTTTCTTT. It is translated as CASSSSGQNTEAFF.

Of note for this clonotype: A much more abundant neighbour one base away suggests this may be a read error. As the CDR3 is not closed by the conserved phenylalanine or tryptophan, this likely results from a read error. The J gene is TRBJ2-5, the V gene TRBV12-3 or TRBV12-4; maybe TRBD1 (6 bases). With 5 bases removed from V and 1 base from J, the gap between germline ends came to 14 bases. The CDR3 extends over 15 amino acids. The CDR3 is CASSGGRTGQETQYL. CDR3 DNA: TGTGCCAGCAGTGGGGGCCGGACTGGCCAAGAGACCCAGTACCTC.